These T cell receptor beta chains were read from a single sample in a study of cytomegalovirus exposure and HLA in healthy donors. TCRdb's copy holds only in-frame clones and misses some; the assay was immunoSEQ multiplex PCR. The repertoire holds around 100,000 clones, roughly 66% seen once, with around 3.3% in the top ten. The sample consisted of PBMCs. These receptors came from a woman aged 50 to 60 in good health and CMV-seronegative. Each CDR3 is given with its conserved first and last residue. Each record gives: clone size, J gene, D gene, V gene, CDR3 protein, CDR3 DNA. D genes are given only for firm matches. Rows may omit the clone size; those that give it use once, few, many or a size class.

clone size: .
J gene: TRBJ2-7
D gene: .
V gene: TRBV27
CDR3 protein: CASTTGTSIGEQYF
CDR3 DNA: TGTGCCAGCACCACAGGCACTTCGATAGGAGAGCAGTACTTC

clone size: .
J gene: TRBJ2-1
D gene: .
V gene: TRBV6-1
CDR3 protein: CASSEWTVQASYNEQFF
CDR3 DNA: TGTGCCAGCAGTGAATGGACAGTCCAGGCCTCCTACAATGAGCAGTTCTTC

clone size: once
J gene: TRBJ2-5
D gene: .
V gene: TRBV2
CDR3 protein: CASSKPGQQRETQYF
CDR3 DNA: TGTGCCAGCTCTAAACCGGGACAACAGAGAGAGACCCAGTACTTC

clone size: .
J gene: TRBJ1-2
D gene: TRBD1
V gene: TRBV11-2
CDR3 protein: CASTLDRGHGYTF
CDR3 DNA: TGTGCCAGCACCCTCGACAGGGGACATGGCTACACCTTC

clone size: few
J gene: TRBJ2-3
D gene: TRBD1
V gene: TRBV7-2
CDR3 protein: CASSLQGQGPDTQYF
CDR3 DNA: TGTGCCAGCAGCTTACAAGGACAGGGCCCAGATACGCAGTATTTT

clone size: few
J gene: TRBJ1-1
D gene: TRBD1
V gene: TRBV5-1
CDR3 protein: CASSQIYDREYTEAFF
CDR3 DNA: TGCGCCAGCAGCCAAATCTACGACAGGGAATACACTGAAGCTTTCTTT

clone size: .
J gene: TRBJ2-1
D gene: .
V gene: TRBV6-5
CDR3 protein: CASSRQSSYNEQFF
CDR3 DNA: TGTGCCAGCAGTCGACAGAGCTCCTACAATGAGCAGTTCTTC

clone size: .
J gene: TRBJ2-3
D gene: TRBD1
V gene: TRBV25-1
CDR3 protein: CASSDRSTDRRPTDTQYF
CDR3 DNA: TGTGCCAGCAGTGATCGATCGACGGACAGGCGGCCCACAGATACGCAGTATTTT

clone size: few
J gene: TRBJ2-7
D gene: .
V gene: TRBV30
CDR3 protein: CAWSTLGGIYEQYF
CDR3 DNA: TGTGCCTGGAGTACCCTAGGGGGAATCTACGAGCAGTACTTC

clone size: few
J gene: TRBJ2-3
D gene: TRBD1
V gene: TRBV2
CDR3 protein: CASSPTGVRDTQYF
CDR3 DNA: TGTGCCAGCAGCCCCACAGGGGTCCGGGATACGCAGTATTTT

clone size: .
J gene: TRBJ2-7
D gene: TRBD2
V gene: TRBV28
CDR3 protein: CASSIRLARASYEQYF
CDR3 DNA: TGTGCCAGCAGTATTCGACTAGCGAGGGCTTCCTACGAGCAGTACTTC

clone size: .
J gene: TRBJ1-1
D gene: TRBD1
V gene: TRBV27
CDR3 protein: CASSLYGTVNTEAFF
CDR3 DNA: TGTGCCAGCAGTTTATACGGGACAGTTAACACTGAAGCTTTCTTT

clone size: .
J gene: TRBJ2-2
D gene: TRBD2
V gene: TRBV19
CDR3 protein: CASSTLAGGTGELFF
CDR3 DNA: TGTGCCAGTAGTACACTAGCGGGAGGGACCGGGGAGCTGTTTTTT